This T cell receptor (beta chain) was obtained from a study of metastatic and nonmetastatic thyroid tumors (dated by TCRdb to 2019 to 2021). Some background on the complete study: Repertoires were compared across peripheral blood and tumor or nodule tissue samples from malignant and benign thyroid patients. The paper as a whole reports these results and caveats: In both blood and tumor samples, TCR beta diversity was reported to be significantly higher in malignant tumors than in benign nodules.

The V end loses 7 bases and the J end loses 10 bases, and a stretch of 16 bases separates them. CDR1 and CDR2 were assigned from the germline V gene (reference sequence) as DFQATT and SNEGSKA. Inclusive of the bounding cysteine and phenylalanine, the CDR3 is 11 residues long. Solely the CDR3 DNA is kept, with 33 bases framed from the first base. This clone came up many times. No antigen is known for it. Base qualities were left out, and no much larger clone turns up one base away. The receptor library was made with PCR. Instrument on record: Illumina HiSeq 4000. High-throughput sequencing was used to profile the CDR3 region of the TCR beta-chain in every patient. As for the original processing: Drawing on CDR3 differences between clinicopathological groups, the researchers built a classifier meant to tell apart patients with distant-metastatic papillary thyroid cancer. The Shannon index was used to measure repertoire diversity, and the Morisita-Horn index was used to measure how similar tumor and blood repertoires were. TCRdb reanalyzed the raw reads on its own, using fastp at Q25 for trimming and MiXCR for clone calling, and kept in-frame beta chains. The authors' filters were not applied to this entry. The sample table lists some 26,000 clones, more than 20% of them with a count of one. Together, the top ten hold around 4.5% of the sample.

No treatment had been received by any patient before thyroid surgery. Using T-cell receptor beta sequencing, the study looked back at clinical samples from patients collected from the early 2010s to the late 2010s. The sequenced sample was adjacent normal tissue. The clonotype was recovered from a female donor with papillary thyroid cancer or a benign thyroid nodule (not recorded which). Some clones in this sample may be carry-over from other donors' samples. The rearranged chain carries TRBV20-1 and TRBJ1-1; a weak D assignment points to TRBD1 (5 bases agree). Here is the DNA: TGCAGTGTCGGGGCTCTGAAAGGAGCTTTCTTT. Its protein product is CSVGALKGAFF.